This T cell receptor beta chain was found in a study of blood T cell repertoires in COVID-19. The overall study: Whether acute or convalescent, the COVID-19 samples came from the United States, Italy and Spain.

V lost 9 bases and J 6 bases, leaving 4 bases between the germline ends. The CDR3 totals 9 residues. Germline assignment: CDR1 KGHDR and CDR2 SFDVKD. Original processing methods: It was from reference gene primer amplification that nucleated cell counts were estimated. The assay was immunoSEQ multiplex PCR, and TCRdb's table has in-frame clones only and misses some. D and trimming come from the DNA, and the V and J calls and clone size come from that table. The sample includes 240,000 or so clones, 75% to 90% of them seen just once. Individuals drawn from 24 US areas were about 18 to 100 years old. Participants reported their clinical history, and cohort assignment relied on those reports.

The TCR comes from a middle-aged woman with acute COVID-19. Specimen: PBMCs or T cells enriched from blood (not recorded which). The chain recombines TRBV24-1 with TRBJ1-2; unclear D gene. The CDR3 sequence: CATGHGYTF. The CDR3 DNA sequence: TGTGCCACCGGGCATGGCTACACCTTC.